Sequencing of this TCR beta chain was carried out in a study of blood T cell repertoires in COVID-19. Turning to the study itself: The study drew acute and convalescent COVID-19 samples from the United States, Italy and Spain. PBMCs, B-cell-depleted T cells, or T cells provided the cDNA or gDNA that made up the material.

CDR1 is SGHRS, CDR2 YFSETQ, per germline. Deletions cut 1 base from V and 0 bases from J, with 9 bases between. The CDR3 loop spans 15 amino acids. Per the study methods: Estimation of nucleated cell counts was performed using reference gene primer amplification. Sequencing was performed with immunoSEQ multiplex PCR; in TCRdb, only in-frame clones are kept and a portion is missing. V and J calls and clone size follow that table, whereas D and trimming were derived from the DNA. Of 250,000 to 300,000 clones listed, 65% to 90% are singletons. The V gene is TRBV5-1, the J gene TRBJ2-3, with a possible D match to TRBD1 (6 bases). The sample was peripheral blood. This TCR was sampled from a man aged 25-45 years with active or convalescent COVID-19. The DNA for the CDR3 is TGCGCCAGCAGCTTGCGCACAGGGAGCACAGATACGCAGTATTTT. It codes for CASSLRTGSTDTQYF. Combining the CDR3 with reference TRBV5-1 and TRBJ2-3 gives the whole variable domain KAGVTQTPRYLIKTRGQQVTLSCSPISGHRSVSWYQQTPGQGLQFLFEYFSETQRNKGNFPGRFSGRQFSNSRSEMNVSTLELGDSALYLCASSLRTGSTDTQYFGPGTRLTVL.